The following is a T cell receptor (beta chain) sequence with its context. A junction end diverges from the germline sequence, so it may reflect a read error. As processed by the authors: Estimated nucleated cell counts came from reference gene primer amplification. Here immunoSEQ multiplex PCR was the method, and the copy in TCRdb shows in-frame clones only, minus some. Clone size and the V and J calls come from that table; the DNA yielded D and trimming. The sample records hundreds of thousands of clones, around 84% being singletons. The CDR3 totals 16 residues. In germline, CDR1 is SGHAT, CDR2 FQNNGV. The sample comes from a study of blood T cell repertoires in COVID-19. Whole-study context: COVID-19 samples collected from the United States, Italy and Spain covered acute and convalescent phases. Nucleic acid was either cDNA or gDNA, and it came from T cells, B-cell-depleted T cells, or PBMCs.

The chain is built from TRBV11-2 and TRBJ1-2; possible D gene TRBD1, 5 bases. Specimen: peripheral blood. The receptor was isolated from a woman aged 18-29 years with acute or convalescent COVID-19. CDR3 region: CASSLDVGRDYNGYTF. The DNA for the CDR3 is TGTGCCAGCAGCCTAGACGTGGGCAGGGATTATAATGGCTACACCTTC.